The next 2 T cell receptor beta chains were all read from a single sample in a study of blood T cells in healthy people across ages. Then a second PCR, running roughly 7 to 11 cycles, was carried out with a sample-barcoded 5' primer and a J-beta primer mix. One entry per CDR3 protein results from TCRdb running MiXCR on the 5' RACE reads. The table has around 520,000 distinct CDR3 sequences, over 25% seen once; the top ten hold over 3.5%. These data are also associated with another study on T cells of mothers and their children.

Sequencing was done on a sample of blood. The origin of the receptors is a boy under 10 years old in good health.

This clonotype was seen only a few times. The CDR3 protein is CASSEQGADGYTF. The CDR3 DNA reads TGCGCCAGCAGCGAACAGGGGGCCGATGGCTACACCTTC. V is TRBV5-1 and J is TRBJ1-2, with 9 positions matching TRBD1. Trimming removed 4 bases from V and 6 bases from J; junction bases left unmatched: 4. This CDR3 contains 13 residues. The V gene's germline CDR1 is SGHRS and CDR2 YFSETQ.

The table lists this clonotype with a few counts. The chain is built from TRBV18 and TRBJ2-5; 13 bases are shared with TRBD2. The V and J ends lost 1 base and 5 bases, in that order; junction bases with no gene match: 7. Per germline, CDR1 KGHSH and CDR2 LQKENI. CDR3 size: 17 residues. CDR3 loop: CASSPRTSGSLGETQYF. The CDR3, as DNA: TGTGCCAGCTCACCACGGACTAGCGGGAGTCTAGGGGAGACCCAGTACTTC.